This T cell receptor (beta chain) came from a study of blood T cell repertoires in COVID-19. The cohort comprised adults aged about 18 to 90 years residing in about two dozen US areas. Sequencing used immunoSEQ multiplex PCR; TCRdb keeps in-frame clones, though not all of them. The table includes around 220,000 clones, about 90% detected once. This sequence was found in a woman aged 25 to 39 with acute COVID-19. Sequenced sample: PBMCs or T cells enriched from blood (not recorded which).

The CDR3 DNA follows: TGTGCCACCAGTGGGGTGGACGGGGTCACAGATACGCAGTATTTT. This sequence encodes CATSGVDGVTDTQYF. The chain combines TRBV24-1 with TRBJ2-3; D might be TRBD2 (5 bases). This CDR3 has 15 amino acids. Trimming shortened V by 5 bases and J by 2 bases, and 13 bases separated the two germline ends. Looked up from germline, CDR1 is KGHDR and CDR2 is SFDVKD.